This entry lists 10 T cell receptor beta chains sequenced from one sample in a study of CD8 T cells in ankylosing spondylitis. Overall study results and limits: The study identified a TCR beta motif of under 10 highly homologous variants that appeared characteristic of ankylosing spondylitis blood.

Via MiXCR, TCRdb re-called the 5' RACE reads, giving one row per CDR3 protein. Here the sample spans fewer than 500,000 distinct CDR3 sequences, roughly a quarter being singletons. Their antigens remain unidentified. The sequenced sample consisted of blood, either unsorted or a sorted T cell fraction (not recorded which). The origin of the receptors is a male donor with ankylosing spondylitis.

This clonotype was counted between two and nine times. The V and J genes are TRBV12-3 or TRBV12-4 and TRBJ2-2; 9 bases are a match to TRBD1. The length of the CDR3 is 17 residues. V was pared by 1 base and J by 1 base, with 4 bases of the junction left unmatched. The CDR3 loop is CASSLDDRGWNTGELFF. In DNA, the CDR3 is TGTGCCAGCAGTTTAGACGACAGGGGGTGGAACACCGGGGAGCTGTTTTTT.

This clonotype was recorded a few times. This sequence joins TRBV24-1 and TRBJ2-1; no reliable D call. V dropped 4 bases and J dropped 8 bases, with 20 bases sitting between them. The CDR3 spans 16 residues. Per germline, CDR1 KGHDR and CDR2 SFDVKD. CDR3 sequence reads: CATSDPALAGEYEQFF. Here the CDR3 DNA reads TGTGCCACCAGTGACCCGGCGTTAGCCGGAGAGTATGAGCAGTTCTTC.

This clonotype came up a few times. The chain uses TRBV27 and TRBJ2-7; no firm D call. Trimming cost V 3 bases and J 4 bases, with 10 bases left between them. Per the germline V gene, CDR1 is MNHEY and CDR2 is SMNVEV (reference sequence). This CDR3 has 13 residues. The chain's CDR3 is CASSFKRRYEQYF. Here the CDR3 DNA reads TGTGCCAGCAGTTTTAAGCGCAGGTACGAGCAGTACTTC.

The J gene is TRBJ2-7, the V gene TRBV5-1, with unresolved D. Trimming pared 1 base from V and 5 bases from J, leaving 13 bases between. From germline, CDR1 is SGHRS and CDR2 YFSETQ. The length of the CDR3 is 14 residues. CDR3 sequence: CASSLSPPVNEQYF. In DNA form, the CDR3 reads TGCGCCAGCAGCTTGTCCCCGCCGGTCAACGAGCAGTACTTC.

This chain connects TRBV18 to TRBJ1-4; D gene uncertain. The germline V gene has CDR1 KGHSH and CDR2 LQKENI. The ends were cut back, 1 base at V and 8 bases at J, with 11 bases in the middle. CDR3 length equals 14 residues. CDR3 sequence (DNA): TGTGCCAGCTCACCACTTTCCGGGGAGGAAAAACTGTTTTTT. Encoded protein: CASSPLSGEEKLFF.

This clonotype occurred a few times. The V call is TRBV7-8, the J call TRBJ1-4; unclear D gene. Looked up from germline, CDR1 is SGHVS and CDR2 is FQNEAQ. The CDR3 contains 13 residues. V lost 5 bases, J lost 8 bases, and 12 bases lay in between. CDR3 loop: CASSTRGGEKLFF. In nucleotides, the CDR3 is TGTGCCAGCAGCACCCGAGGAGGCGAAAAACTGTTTTTT.

This clonotype came up once. CDR3 region: CASSPDRDYNEQFF. In nucleotides, the CDR3 is TGTGCCAGCAGCCCGGACAGGGATTACAATGAGCAGTTCTTC. The chain uses TRBV11-3 and TRBJ2-1, with 8 bases fitting TRBD1. The V gene's germline CDR1 is SGHNT and CDR2 YENEEA. The CDR3 extends over 14 amino acids. Trimming cost V 5 bases and J 4 bases; bases outside gene matches: 4. Full variable domain (remainder filled in from reference TRBV11-3 and TRBJ2-1): EAGVVQSPRYKIIEKKQPVAFWCNPISGHNTLYWYLQNLGQGPELLIRYENEEAVDDSQLPKDRFSAERLKGVDSTLKIQPAELGDSAVYLCASSPDRDYNEQFFGPGTRLTVL.

V and J are TRBV14 and TRBJ1-1, with unresolved D. V lost 4 bases to trimming and J lost 11 bases, with 14 bases between them. Germline V gene data show CDR1 as SGHDN and CDR2 as FVKESK. The CDR3 extends over 12 amino acids. The CDR3 nucleotides read TGTGCCAGCAGCCCCAGCGAGAGGGTGGCTTTCTTT. Translated, it gives CASSPSERVAFF. Supplemented by reference TRBV14 and TRBJ1-1, the full variable domain reads EAGVTQFPSHSVIEKGQTVTLRCDPISGHDNLYWYRRVMGKEIKFLLHFVKESKQDESGMPNNRFLAERTGGTYSTLKVQPAELEDSGVYFCASSPSERVAFFGQGTRLTVV.

The chain links TRBV7-2 to TRBJ2-5; 12 bases fit TRBD2. The germline CDR1 and CDR2 sequences are SGHTA and FQGNSA. There are 16 residues in the CDR3. V trimming: 5 bases; J trimming: 0 bases; junction bases outside the gene matches: 4. This CDR3 reads CASSKLAGGYQETQYF. Here the CDR3 DNA reads TGTGCCAGCAGCAAACTAGCGGGAGGATACCAAGAGACCCAGTACTTC.

Only a few counts were recorded for this clonotype. This sequence joins TRBV20-1 and TRBJ2-1, with 7 positions matching TRBD1. Germline CDR1 is DFQATT and CDR2 is SNEGSKA (reference sequence). This CDR3 is built from 14 residues. The junction had 7 bases not matched to a gene; V was cut back by 3 bases and J by 5 bases. The CDR3 bases are TGCAGTGCTAGGTCAGGGGGTTGGCACAATGAGCAGTTCTTC. Its translation is CSARSGGWHNEQFF.